Each of the 18 T cell receptor beta chains below was sequenced from the same sample in a study of cytomegalovirus exposure and HLA in healthy donors. Both 60 Vbeta primers and 13 Jbeta primers went into the PCR. Profiling relied on immunoSEQ multiplex PCR, and the TCRdb table lists in-frame clones only, not all of them. The listing records some 130,000 clones. Sequenced input: PBMCs. Receptor source: a man younger than 35 in good health and CMV-seronegative.

The rearrangement uses TRBV5-1 and TRBJ2-2; D possibly corresponds to TRBD2 (6 bases). Trimming took 6 bases from V and 0 from J, leaving 9 bases between them. From germline, CDR1 is SGHRS and CDR2 YFSETQ. CDR3 size: 14 residues. The CDR3 DNA sequence: TGCGCCAGCACCGGGACTGCGAACACCGGGGAGCTGTTTTTT. The encoded protein is CASTGTANTGELFF.

The rearrangement uses TRBV9 and TRBJ2-7; 10 positions match TRBD2. The germline V gene has CDR1 SGDLS and CDR2 YYNGEE. CDR3 length equals 17 residues. Trimming cost V 0 bases and J 2 bases; bases outside gene matches: 8. The CDR3 DNA is TGTGCCAGCAGCGTAGCGGCTAGCGGGGGAATCGCCTACGAGCAGTACTTC. Translation gives CASSVAASGGIAYEQYF.

The J gene is TRBJ2-1, the V gene TRBV5-1, with 12 bases fitting TRBD2. The CDR3 loop spans 15 amino acids. V was pared by 3 bases and J by 2 bases, with 0 bases of the junction left unmatched. Germline V CDR1 and CDR2: SGHRS, YFSETQ. CDR3 amino acids: CASSSSGGAYNEQFF. CDR3 sequence (DNA): TGCGCCAGCAGCTCTAGCGGGGGGGCCTACAATGAGCAGTTCTTC.

This sequence joins TRBV9 and TRBJ1-2; the D is unclear. Trimming removed 4 bases at V and 3 bases at J, with 13 bases between. Germline CDR1 SGDLS, CDR2 YYNGEE. The CDR3 contains 14 residues. CDR3 sequence (DNA): TGTGCCAGCAGCACCGGAGAACTTTACTATGGCTACACCTTC. As protein: CASSTGELYYGYTF.

The V call is TRBV9, the J call TRBJ2-5; D is unclear. V lost 0 bases to trimming and J lost 0 bases, with 12 bases between them. The CDR3 is 16 amino acids. The germline gives CDR1 SGDLS, CDR2 YYNGEE. CDR3 in DNA: TGTGCCAGCAGCGTAGCTGCAGGCGTATACCAAGAGACCCAGTACTTC. It yields the protein CASSVAAGVYQETQYF.

The chain recombines TRBV29-1 with TRBJ1-2, with D maybe TRBD1 (6 bases). V lost 7 bases, J lost 2 bases, and 20 bases lay in between. CDR1 and CDR2 (germline): SQVTM, ANQGSEA. This CDR3 spans 15 amino acids. CDR3 sequence: CSARIRGAENYGYTF. CDR3 nucleotide sequence: TGCAGCGCCCGGATACGGGGGGCTGAGAACTATGGCTACACCTTC.

The rearrangement joins TRBV19 to TRBJ2-2; D not certain. Germline CDR1 and CDR2: LNHDA and SQIVND (reference sequence). Trimming took off 4 bases at V and 0 bases at J, with 9 bases between the two ends. The CDR3 sequence is 15 residues long. CDR3 nucleotides: TGTGCCAGTAGTACCTACCGCCCGAACACCGGGGAGCTGTTTTTT. Encoded protein: CASSTYRPNTGELFF. The full variable domain, its missing parts supplied by reference TRBV19 and TRBJ2-2, is DGGITQSPKYLFRKEGQNVTLSCEQNLNHDAMYWYRQDPGQGLRLIYYSQIVNDFQKGDIAEGYSVSREKKESFPLTVTSAQKNPTAFYLCASSTYRPNTGELFFGEGSRLTVL.

The rearrangement links TRBV5-1 to TRBJ2-5, with a possible D match to TRBD1 (7 bases). The CDR3 loop spans 14 amino acids. Germline V gene data show CDR1 as SGHRS and CDR2 as YFSETQ. Trimming removed 4 bases at V and 2 bases at J, with 12 bases between. The CDR3 here is CASSGGTVQETQYF. In DNA form, the CDR3 reads TGCGCCAGCAGCGGAGGGACAGTTCAAGAGACCCAGTACTTC.

The V and J genes are TRBV27 and TRBJ2-7; 7 bases map to TRBD1. This CDR3 contains 14 residues. The germline V gene encodes CDR1 MNHEY and CDR2 SMNVEV (reference sequence). V was pared by 5 bases and J by 5 bases, with 9 bases of the junction left unmatched. CDR3 loop: CASSIYRGSHEQYF. The CDR3 bases are TGTGCCAGCAGTATTTACAGGGGTTCCCACGAGCAGTACTTC.

V usage is TRBV27 and J usage is TRBJ1-2, with 8 bases matching TRBD1. The CDR3 has 13 residues. V was pared by 6 bases and J by 5 bases, with 5 bases of the junction left unmatched. Germline V gives CDR1 MNHEY, CDR2 SMNVEV (reference sequence). The CDR3 DNA reads as TGTGCCAGCAGGTATGGGACAGGATATGGCTACACCTTC. Encoded protein: CASRYGTGYGYTF.

V usage is TRBV5-1 and J usage is TRBJ2-7; D is possibly TRBD2 (5 bases). The CDR3 loop spans 12 amino acids. V lost 2 bases, J lost 3 bases, and 6 bases lay in between. CDR1 is SGHRS, CDR2 YFSETQ, per germline. CDR3 residues: CASSLDYYEQYF. Here the CDR3 DNA reads TGCGCCAGCAGCTTAGACTACTACGAGCAGTACTTC.

The CDR3 loop is CASKGVKNIQYF. As DNA, the CDR3 is TGTGCCAGCAAGGGGGTCAAAAACATTCAGTACTTC. The rearrangement uses TRBV2 and TRBJ2-4; TRBD1 might be the D (6 bases). V was shortened by 7 bases and J by 3 bases, with 7 bases between the two germline ends. Germline values: CDR1 SNHLY, CDR2 FYNNEI. This CDR3 contains 12 residues.

This chain joins TRBV10-3 and TRBJ2-2; 8 bases fit TRBD2. The length of the CDR3 is 16 residues. Germline CDR1 is ENHRY and CDR2 is SYGVKD. The V segment lost 5 bases and the J segment 2 bases; nucleotides outside the gene matches: 7. The CDR3 nucleotides read TGTGCCATCAGTAAATATAGCGGGGCTAACACCGGGGAGCTGTTTTTT. It is translated as CAISKYSGANTGELFF.

This chain uses TRBV18 with TRBJ2-7; 8 bases match TRBD1. Unmatched junction bases numbered 8, after V lost 4 bases and J lost 6 bases. Germline V gene lookup returns CDR1 KGHSH and CDR2 LQKENI. This CDR3 is built from 14 residues. CDR3 nucleotides: TGTGCCAGCTCACAAGGACAGGGTGTATTCGAGCAGTACTTC. As protein: CASSQGQGVFEQYF. The whole variable domain, filled in from reference TRBV18 and TRBJ2-7, reads NAGVMQNPRHLVRRRGQEARLRCSPMKGHSHVYWYRQLPEEGLKFMVYLQKENIIDESGMPKERFSAEFPKEGPSILRIQQVVRGDSAAYFCASSQGQGVFEQYFGPGTRLTVT.

V gene TRBV2 combines with J gene TRBJ2-7; tentative D call: TRBD2 (6 bases). Trimming pared 9 bases from V and 0 bases from J, leaving 9 bases between. The CDR3 runs 12 residues. Germline CDR1 reads SNHLY; CDR2 reads FYNNEI. As DNA, the CDR3 is TGTGCCAGTACGGGGGACTCCTACGAGCAGTACTTC. Translated, it gives CASTGDSYEQYF.

J is TRBJ1-5 and V is TRBV2, with 8 bases aligning to TRBD1. Germline values: CDR1 SNHLY, CDR2 FYNNEI. V was clipped by 0 bases and J by 4 bases; unmatched bases: 5. The CDR3 is 16 amino acids. CDR3: CASSEAGTGWNQPQHF. The CDR3 region has the DNA TGTGCCAGCAGTGAAGCGGGGACAGGATGGAATCAGCCCCAGCATTTT.

J is TRBJ1-5 and V is TRBV7-9, with D perhaps matching TRBD1 (5 bases). CDR3 size: 15 residues. Germline V gene lookup returns CDR1 SEHNR and CDR2 FQNEAQ (reference sequence). V was pared by 4 bases and J by 5 bases, with 15 bases between. The CDR3 here is CASSSGAGIYQPQHF. The CDR3 DNA sequence: TGTGCCAGCAGCTCAGGTGCAGGGATTTATCAGCCCCAGCATTTT.

The V and J genes are TRBV7-2 and TRBJ2-1; 12 bases agree with TRBD2. V was clipped by 3 bases and J by 6 bases; unmatched bases: 3. Germline loops: CDR1 SGHTA, CDR2 FQGNSA. This CDR3 comprises 15 residues. Here the CDR3 DNA reads TGTGCCAGCAGCTTCTCTAGCGGGGGGGCCAATGAGCAGTTCTTC. Amino acid sequence: CASSFSSGGANEQFF.